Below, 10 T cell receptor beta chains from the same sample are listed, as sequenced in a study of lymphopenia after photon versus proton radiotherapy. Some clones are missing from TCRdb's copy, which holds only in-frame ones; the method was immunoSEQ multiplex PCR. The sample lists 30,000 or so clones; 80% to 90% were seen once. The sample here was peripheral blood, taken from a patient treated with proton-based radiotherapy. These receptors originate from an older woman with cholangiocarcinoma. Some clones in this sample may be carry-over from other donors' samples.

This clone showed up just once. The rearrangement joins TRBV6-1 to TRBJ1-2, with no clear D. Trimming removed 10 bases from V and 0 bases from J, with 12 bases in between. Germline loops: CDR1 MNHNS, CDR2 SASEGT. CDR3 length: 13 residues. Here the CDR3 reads CAIRTETNYGYTF. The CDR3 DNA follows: TGTGCCATCCGGACCGAGACTAACTATGGCTACACCTTC.

CDR3 sequence: CASSLQGGETQYF. The CDR3 nucleotides are TGTGCCAGCAGCTTACAGGGAGGGGAGACCCAGTACTTC. This sequence joins TRBV5-4 and TRBJ2-5; the D gene is possibly TRBD2 (7 bases). This CDR3 has 13 residues. Germline CDR1 is SGHNT and CDR2 is YYREEE (reference sequence). V was pared by 2 bases and J by 5 bases, with 10 bases between.

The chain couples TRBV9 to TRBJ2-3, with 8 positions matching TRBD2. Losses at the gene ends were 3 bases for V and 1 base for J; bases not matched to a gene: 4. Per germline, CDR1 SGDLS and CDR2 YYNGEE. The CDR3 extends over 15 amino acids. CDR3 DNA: TGTGCCAGCAGCGCCCGGGGGGGAGGCACAGATACGCAGTATTTT. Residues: CASSARGGGTDTQYF.

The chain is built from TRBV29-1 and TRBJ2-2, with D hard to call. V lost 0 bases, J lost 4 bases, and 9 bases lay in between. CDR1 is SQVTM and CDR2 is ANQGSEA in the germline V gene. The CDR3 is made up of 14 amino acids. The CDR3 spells CSVEDLVTTGELFF. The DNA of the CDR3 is TGCAGCGTTGAAGATTTGGTAACCACCGGGGAGCTGTTTTTT.

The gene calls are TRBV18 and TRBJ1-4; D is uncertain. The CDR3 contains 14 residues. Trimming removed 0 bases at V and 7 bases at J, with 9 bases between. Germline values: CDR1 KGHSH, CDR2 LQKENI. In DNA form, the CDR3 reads TGTGCCAGCTCACCACCTGGGGTTAGTGAAAAACTGTTTTTT. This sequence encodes CASSPPGVSEKLFF.

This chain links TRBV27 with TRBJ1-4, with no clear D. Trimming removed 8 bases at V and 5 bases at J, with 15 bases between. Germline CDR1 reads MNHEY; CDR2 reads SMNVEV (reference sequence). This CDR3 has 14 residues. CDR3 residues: CASGGGEGNEKLFF. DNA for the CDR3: TGTGCCAGCGGTGGCGGGGAGGGAAATGAAAAACTGTTTTTT.

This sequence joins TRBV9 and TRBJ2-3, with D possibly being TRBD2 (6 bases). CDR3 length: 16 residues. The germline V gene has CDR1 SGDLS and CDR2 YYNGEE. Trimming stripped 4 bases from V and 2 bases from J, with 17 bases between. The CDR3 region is CASSPRQGGDTDTQYF. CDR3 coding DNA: TGTGCCAGCAGCCCGCGACAAGGCGGGGACACAGATACGCAGTATTTT.

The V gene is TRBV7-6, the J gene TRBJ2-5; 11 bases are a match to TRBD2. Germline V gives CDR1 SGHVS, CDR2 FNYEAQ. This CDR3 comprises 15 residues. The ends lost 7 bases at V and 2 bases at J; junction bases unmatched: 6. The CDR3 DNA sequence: TGTGCCAGCAAACTAGCGGGAGTTCGGCAAGAGACCCAGTACTTC. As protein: CASKLAGVRQETQYF. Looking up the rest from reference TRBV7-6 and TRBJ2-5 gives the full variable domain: GAGVSQSPRYKVTKRGQDVALRCDPISGHVSLYWYRQALGQGPEFLTYFNYEAQQDKSGLPNDRFSAERPEGSISTLTIQRTEQRDSAMYRCASKLAGVRQETQYFGPGTRLLVL.

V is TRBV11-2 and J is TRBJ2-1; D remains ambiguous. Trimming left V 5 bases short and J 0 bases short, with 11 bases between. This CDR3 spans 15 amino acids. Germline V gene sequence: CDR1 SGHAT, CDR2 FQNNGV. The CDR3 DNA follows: TGTGCCAGCAGCCTACTCCCTTTCTCCTACAATGAGCAGTTCTTC. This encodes CASSLLPFSYNEQFF.

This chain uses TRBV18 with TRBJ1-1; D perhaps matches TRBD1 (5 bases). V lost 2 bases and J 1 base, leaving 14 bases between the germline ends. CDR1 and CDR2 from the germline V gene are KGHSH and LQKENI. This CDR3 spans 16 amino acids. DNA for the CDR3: TGTGCCAGCTCACCAAGGGGACCGGTGTCGAACACTGAAGCTTTCTTT. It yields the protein CASSPRGPVSNTEAFF.